This TCR beta chain was recovered during a study of shared clonotypes between healthy human individuals. Findings of the study overall: The study found roughly 5% of naive CD4 clonotypes shared across several donors. The generation probabilities recorded for non-shared clonotypes fell below those of clonotypes shared by all four donors.

Investigators divided CD4+ cells into CD45RA+ naive and CD45RA-negative memory subsets. About this clone itself: Its antigen remains unknown.

The CDR3 covers 13 residues. With 3 bases removed from V and 4 bases from J, the gap between germline ends came to 7 bases. Looked up from germline, CDR1 is SGHTA and CDR2 is FQGTGA. Assay used: immunoSEQ multiplex PCR; TCRdb lists only in-frame clones, some missing. The table shows almost 750,000 clones, with around 77% occurring only once. The receptor was derived from a woman aged 30 to 39 in good health. Sequenced input: memory CD4+ T cells sorted from blood. Subset defined: CD45RA-negative fraction. V usage is TRBV7-3 and J usage is TRBJ2-1; D unclear. CDR3 amino acids: CASSLQKYNEQFF. As DNA, the CDR3 is TGTGCCAGCAGCTTGCAGAAATACAATGAGCAGTTCTTC.